These T cell receptor beta chains were read from a single sample in a study of cytotoxic CD8 clonotypes in ibrutinib-treated CLL. Clones were sequenced by immunoSEQ multiplex PCR, and TCRdb holds only the in-frame ones, with some missing. The repertoire holds more than 70,000 clones, with 79% as singletons. The material sequenced was PBMCs, taken after 12 months of ibrutinib treatment. These receptors all stem from a human donor with chronic lymphocytic leukemia. Each CDR3 is given with its conserved first and last residue. Fields, in order: V gene, D gene, J gene, clone size, CDR3 protein, CDR3 DNA. A D gene is named only where the DNA matches it firmly. Where a row states a size, it is once, few, many or the class of an expanded clone; other rows omit it.

V gene: TRBV27
D gene: .
J gene: TRBJ2-1
clone size: .
CDR3 protein: CASGNNEQFF
CDR3 DNA: TGTGCCAGCGGGAATAATGAGCAGTTCTTC

V gene: TRBV27
D gene: TRBD2
J gene: TRBJ2-1
clone size: few
CDR3 protein: CASSRVAGEGGAREQFF
CDR3 DNA: TGTGCCAGCTCCCGAGTAGCGGGAGAGGGGGGGGCCAGGGAGCAGTTCTTC

V gene: TRBV7-8
D gene: .
J gene: TRBJ2-2
clone size: .
CDR3 protein: CASSRASGELFF
CDR3 DNA: TGTGCCAGCAGCCGCGCTAGCGGGGAGCTGTTTTTT

V gene: TRBV7-9
D gene: .
J gene: TRBJ2-3
clone size: .
CDR3 protein: CASGRHSLGF
CDR3 DNA: TGTGCCAGCGGGCGCCACTCCCTCGGTTTT

V gene: TRBV7-6
D gene: .
J gene: TRBJ2-7
clone size: .
CDR3 protein: CASSVSGLGEQYF
CDR3 DNA: TGTGCCAGCAGCGTCTCCGGGCTGGGGGAGCAGTACTTC

V gene: TRBV10-3
D gene: .
J gene: TRBJ1-3
clone size: .
CDR3 protein: CAINGAVGNTIYF
CDR3 DNA: TGTGCCATCAACGGGGCTGTGGGAAACACCATATATTTT

V gene: TRBV7-3
D gene: .
J gene: TRBJ2-3
clone size: .
CDR3 protein: CASSLGGGSLTDTQYF
CDR3 DNA: TGTGCCAGCAGCTTAGGGGGCGGGAGCTTGACAGATACGCAGTATTTT

V gene: TRBV28
D gene: .
J gene: TRBJ2-7
clone size: few
CDR3 protein: CASSLSQDRQYF
CDR3 DNA: TGTGCCAGCAGTCTATCACAGGATAGGCAGTACTTC

V gene: TRBV9
D gene: .
J gene: TRBJ1-6
clone size: .
CDR3 protein: CASSVDSSYNSPLHF
CDR3 DNA: TGTGCCAGCAGCGTAGACAGCTCCTATAATTCACCCCTCCACTTT

V gene: TRBV6-6
D gene: .
J gene: TRBJ2-2
clone size: .
CDR3 protein: CASSPRSVTGELFF
CDR3 DNA: TGTGCCAGCAGCCCCAGGAGTGTGACCGGGGAGCTGTTTTTT

V gene: TRBV5-6
D gene: TRBD2
J gene: TRBJ2-1
clone size: few
CDR3 protein: CASSLASGGLAGFGEQFF
CDR3 DNA: TGTGCCAGCAGCTTGGCCTCGGGCGGACTAGCGGGATTCGGGGAGCAGTTCTTC

V gene: TRBV18
D gene: .
J gene: TRBJ2-5
clone size: .
CDR3 protein: CASSPGGRETQYF
CDR3 DNA: TGTGCCAGCTCACCTGGGGGAAGGGAGACCCAGTACTTC

V gene: TRBV13
D gene: .
J gene: TRBJ2-1
clone size: .
CDR3 protein: CASSAVLSSYNEQFF
CDR3 DNA: TGTGCCAGCAGCGCAGTTTTGAGCTCCTACAATGAGCAGTTCTTC

V gene: TRBV7-9
D gene: .
J gene: TRBJ2-7
clone size: .
CDR3 protein: CASSRRASKQGEQYF
CDR3 DNA: TGTGCCAGCAGCCGCCGGGCCAGTAAACAGGGCGAGCAGTACTTC

V gene: TRBV5-1
D gene: .
J gene: TRBJ1-4
clone size: .
CDR3 protein: CASRMGEEKLFF
CDR3 DNA: TGCGCCAGCAGGATGGGAGAGGAAAAACTGTTTTTT

V gene: TRBV18
D gene: TRBD1
J gene: TRBJ2-7
clone size: .
CDR3 protein: CASSPLTGGYEQYF
CDR3 DNA: TGTGCCAGCTCACCACTTACAGGGGGCTACGAGCAGTACTTC